Presented here are 26 T cell receptor beta chains from one specimen sequenced in a study of blood T cells in healthy people across ages. The second PCR ran roughly 6 to 11 cycles with a sample-barcoded 5' primer and J-beta primers. A single record per CDR3 protein comes from TCRdb applying MiXCR to the 5' RACE reads. The sample yields some 710,000 distinct CDR3 sequences, 22% seen once. Sequenced sample: blood. The receptors stem from a man aged 70-80 years in good health.

This clonotype has more than one count but fewer than ten. The germline gene is not matched at one end of the junction; a read error may be the cause. The chain has TRBV20-1 and TRBJ2-1; D remains ambiguous. In germline, CDR1 is DFQATT, CDR2 SNEGSKA (reference sequence). There are 17 residues in the CDR3. The CDR3 sequence: CSARAHDGSSSNNEQFF. CDR3 nucleotide sequence: TGCAGTGCTAGAGCACATGACGGGTCGAGCTCCAACAATGAGCAGTTCTTC.

In its sample, this clonotype was seen a few times. This rearrangement joins TRBV20-1 to TRBJ1-1; possible D gene TRBD1, 6 bases. V lost 1 base to trimming and J lost 2 bases, with 11 bases between them. The germline CDR1 and CDR2 sequences are DFQATT and SNEGSKA (reference sequence). The CDR3 is 14 residues long. CDR3 amino acids: CSARVQGGNTEAFF. The CDR3 DNA is TGCAGTGCTAGAGTCCAAGGGGGAAACACTGAAGCTTTCTTT.

The genes are TRBV12-3 or TRBV12-4 and TRBJ1-2; a weak D match, TRBD1 (5 bases). This CDR3 is 16 amino acids long. Trimming took off 6 bases at V and 0 bases at J, with 17 bases between the two ends. CDR3 loop: CASSPFKGTSNYGYTF. The CDR3, as DNA: TGTGCCAGCAGCCCCTTCAAGGGGACGTCTAACTATGGCTACACCTTC.

The chain joins TRBV6-5 to TRBJ1-1, with D possibly TRBD1 on 6 matching bases. Germline V gene lookup returns CDR1 MNHEY and CDR2 SVGAGI. There are 16 residues in the CDR3. Trimming took off 5 bases at V and 4 bases at J, with 20 bases between the two ends. The CDR3 reads CASSPIFSTGTTEAFF. The CDR3 DNA follows: TGTGCCAGCAGTCCGATATTTTCCACAGGGACCACTGAAGCTTTCTTT.

This clonotype was counted between two and nine times. The chain couples TRBV5-1 to TRBJ2-5; 7 bases match TRBD2. The J call may be incorrect, as the DNA end agrees better with TRBJ2-1. The length of the CDR3 is 18 residues. Germline V gene lookup returns CDR1 SGHRS and CDR2 YFSETQ. The CDR3 reads CASSLAVGTGTTNNEQFF. CDR3 sequence (DNA): TGCGCCAGCAGCTTGGCCGTAGGGACCGGGACTACTAACAATGAGCAGTTCTTC.

The J gene is TRBJ1-5, the V gene TRBV5-1; 8 bases fit TRBD1. Trimming took 0 bases from V and 2 from J; bases not matched to a gene: 10. Germline V gene lookup returns CDR1 SGHRS and CDR2 YFSETQ. The CDR3 runs 18 residues. CDR3 nucleotide sequence: TGCGCCAGCAGCTTGGTTCCGTTGACAGGGGCGGGCAATCAGCCCCAGCATTTT. Protein: CASSLVPLTGAGNQPQHF.

The chain has TRBV30 and TRBJ1-2; TRBD1 aligns across 9 bases. The CDR3 is 14 residues long. V lost 1 base and J lost 7; bases outside the gene matches: 7. CDR1 and CDR2 from the germline V gene are GTSNPN and SVGIG (reference sequence). Here the CDR3 DNA reads TGTGCCTGGAGTGGGGACAGGGTGCGTCGTGGCTACACCTTC. It yields the protein CAWSGDRVRRGYTF.

This clonotype occurred a few times. The rearrangement joins TRBV7-8 to TRBJ2-3, with 10 bases lining up with TRBD2. This CDR3 comprises 15 residues. Germline lookup yields CDR1 SGHVS and CDR2 FQNEAQ. The V segment lost 4 bases and the J segment 5 bases; nucleotides outside the gene matches: 6. The CDR3 is CASSSSGRAVDTQYF. The CDR3 DNA is TGTGCCAGCAGCTCGAGCGGGAGGGCCGTAGATACGCAGTATTTT.

The V call is TRBV5-5, the J call TRBJ2-1; D perhaps matches TRBD1 (8 bases). The V end lost 4 bases, the J end lost 1 base, and 18 bases lay between the germline ends. The germline CDR1 and CDR2 sequences are SGHKS and YYEKEE (reference sequence). The CDR3 contains 17 residues. In DNA form, the CDR3 reads TGTGCCAGCAGCCAAGGACAGGGAGGGTTTTCCTACAATGAGCAGTTCTTC. As protein: CASSQGQGGFSYNEQFF.

This clonotype has only a few counts. V is TRBV20-1 and J is TRBJ1-1; D ambiguous. The germline V gene has CDR1 DFQATT and CDR2 SNEGSKA (reference sequence). V dropped 6 bases and J dropped 3 bases, with 5 bases sitting between them. CDR3 size: 10 residues. CDR3: CSAPYTEAFF. DNA of the CDR3: TGCAGTGCACCCTACACTGAAGCTTTCTTT.

This clonotype was found a few times. The chain combines TRBV29-1 with TRBJ2-3, with 11 bases lining up with TRBD1. Germline assignment: CDR1 SQVTM and CDR2 ANQGSEA. The CDR3 consists of 13 residues. The ends lost 6 bases at V and 4 bases at J; junction bases unmatched: 3. In DNA, the CDR3 is TGCAGCGTCCCGGGACAGGGGGCAGATACGCAGTATTTT. It encodes CSVPGQGADTQYF.

This chain joins TRBV6-6 and TRBJ1-1; weak D call: TRBD1 (6 bases). This CDR3 region has 15 residues. Trimming stripped 7 bases from V and 4 bases from J, with 19 bases between. The germline gives CDR1 MNHNY, CDR2 SVGAGI (reference sequence). The CDR3 sequence: CASTENLGGVTEAFF. The CDR3 DNA sequence: TGTGCCAGCACCGAGAATTTAGGGGGTGTCACTGAAGCTTTCTTT.

This clonotype has ten or more counts. The chain joins TRBV5-1 to TRBJ2-3; possible D gene TRBD1, 6 bases. V lost 0 bases and J lost 4, with 9 bases in between. Germline V gene lookup returns CDR1 SGHRS and CDR2 YFSETQ. The CDR3 is made up of 14 amino acids. The CDR3 sequence: CASSLAGGPDTQYF. For the CDR3, the DNA is TGCGCCAGCAGCTTGGCTGGGGGCCCAGATACGCAGTATTTT.

The table lists this clonotype with a few counts. The chain combines TRBV20-1 with TRBJ2-5, with a tentative D call TRBD2 (6 bases). This CDR3 is 15 amino acids long. Germline lookup yields CDR1 DFQATT and CDR2 SNEGSKA (reference sequence). V lost 5 bases and J lost 1, with 17 bases in between. CDR3 protein: CSARHVPGLQETQYF. CDR3 DNA sequence: TGCAGTGCTCGACACGTACCGGGACTCCAAGAGACCCAGTACTTC.

This clonotype was seen at least ten times. The V gene is TRBV6-5, the J gene TRBJ1-1; D is ambiguous. V lost 2 bases and J lost 3, with 7 bases in between. The CDR3 has 13 residues. Germline-derived CDR1 and CDR2 are MNHEY and SVGAGI. DNA of the CDR3: TGTGCCAGCAGTTACGGTGGGGACACTGAAGCTTTCTTT. Translating gives CASSYGGDTEAFF.

The chain recombines TRBV12-3 or TRBV12-4 with TRBJ2-3; 10 bases map to TRBD2. This CDR3 has 20 residues. Trimming took 3 bases from V and 4 from J; bases not matched to a gene: 19. CDR3 sequence (DNA): TGTGCCAGCAGTTTTCGAGGGCTAGCGGGAGTTTTTGGTCCCCCAGATACGCAGTATTTT. This encodes CASSFRGLAGVFGPPDTQYF.

The chain uses TRBV11-1 and TRBJ2-7; TRBD1 or TRBD2 may be the D gene (5 bases each). The CDR3 has 20 amino acids. Between the trimmed V and J ends, which lost 1 base and 0 bases, there was a span of 25 bases. CDR1 is SGHAT and CDR2 is FQDESV in the germline V gene (reference sequence). The CDR3 region is CASSLDSPDAWDLSSYEQYF. The CDR3 region has the DNA TGTGCCAGCAGCTTAGATTCGCCCGACGCCTGGGACCTCAGCTCCTACGAGCAGTACTTC.

The rearrangement joins TRBV3-1 to TRBJ2-1; 7 nucleotides match TRBD2. Germline CDR1 reads LGHDT; CDR2 reads YNNKEL (reference sequence). The V gene end was trimmed by 3 bases and the J gene end by 7 bases; junction bases not matched to a gene: 9. This CDR3 spans 15 amino acids. CDR3 region: CASSQWAGVTNEQFF. As DNA, the CDR3 is TGTGCCAGCAGCCAGTGGGCGGGAGTTACAAATGAGCAGTTCTTC.

The sample holds a few counts of this clonotype. This chain uses TRBV5-6 with TRBJ2-5; perhaps TRBD2 as D (5 bases). This CDR3 is 11 amino acids long. Trimming shortened V by 1 base and J by 11 bases, and 9 bases separated the two germline ends. Germline CDR1 reads SGHDT; CDR2 reads YYEEEE. The CDR3 DNA sequence: TGTGCCAGCAGCTTGAGTTGGGAGCAGTACTTC. Protein product: CASSLSWEQYF.

This clonotype was counted between two and nine times. This chain links TRBV18 with TRBJ2-4, with no clear D. Trimming took off 0 bases at V and 8 bases at J, with 11 bases between the two ends. Germline loops: CDR1 KGHSH, CDR2 LQKENI. This CDR3 has 14 amino acids. CDR3 residues: CASSPPPGWDIQYF. The CDR3 coding sequence is TGTGCCAGCTCACCACCGCCCGGGTGGGACATTCAGTACTTC.

The rearrangement links TRBV19 to TRBJ2-5, with TRBD1 matching over 8 bases. The DNA end is a closer match to TRBJ2-1, so the J assignment may be wrong. The CDR3 extends over 15 amino acids. CDR1 and CDR2 from the germline V gene are LNHDA and SQIVND (reference sequence). DNA of the CDR3: TGTGCCAGTAGTACCGGGACAGGCCGCTTCAATGAGCAGTTCTTC. It codes for CASSTGTGRFNEQFF.

This clonotype was observed a handful of times. The chain joins TRBV6-1 to TRBJ2-5; D possibly uses TRBD1 or TRBD2 (5 bases each). The DNA matches TRBJ2-7 better at its end, which makes the J call doubtful. Germline lookup yields CDR1 MNHNS and CDR2 SASEGT. The CDR3 loop spans 16 amino acids. In DNA form, the CDR3 reads TGTGCCAGCAGTGAAGCGCGTTGGGGGTCCACCTACGAGCAGTACGTC. This codes for CASSEARWGSTYEQYV.

The chain carries TRBV24-1 and TRBJ2-5; 9 nucleotides agree with TRBD1. The DNA end favors TRBJ2-1, so the J call may be wrong. The CDR3 spans 15 residues. CDR1 and CDR2 (germline): KGHDR, SFDVKD. The DNA of the CDR3 is TGTGCCACCAGTGATCCGGGACAGGGTTGGAATGAGCAGTTCTTC. It is translated as CATSDPGQGWNEQFF.

The chain employs TRBV7-9 and TRBJ2-3; 8 bases agree with TRBD2. This CDR3 is 17 amino acids long. Germline loops: CDR1 SEHNR, CDR2 FQNEAQ (reference sequence). J lost 3 bases, V lost 1 base, and 9 bases had no gene match. The CDR3, as DNA: TGTGCCAGCAGCTTAGGTGTTAAGAGCGGGAGTACAGATACGCAGTATTTT. Its protein is CASSLGVKSGSTDTQYF.

This clonotype was seen only a few times. The genes are TRBV28 and TRBJ2-1, with 11 bases that match TRBD2. This CDR3 spans 14 amino acids. CDR1 and CDR2 (germline): MDHEN, SYDVKM. The junction had 6 bases not matched to a gene; V was cut back by 5 bases and J by 9 bases. The CDR3 here is CASSLLAGVSEQFF. The CDR3 nucleotides are TGTGCCAGCAGTCTACTAGCGGGGGTCTCTGAGCAGTTCTTC.

The chain joins TRBV28 to TRBJ2-7, with 11 bases that match TRBD2. The CDR3 totals 17 residues. The germline V gene has CDR1 MDHEN and CDR2 SYDVKM. With V trimmed by 2 bases and J by 3 bases, 9 bases remained unmatched. The DNA for the CDR3 is TGTGCCAGCAGTTTAGTAGCTAGCGGGGGGATCCTCTACGAGCAGTACGTC. This gives the protein CASSLVASGGILYEQYV.